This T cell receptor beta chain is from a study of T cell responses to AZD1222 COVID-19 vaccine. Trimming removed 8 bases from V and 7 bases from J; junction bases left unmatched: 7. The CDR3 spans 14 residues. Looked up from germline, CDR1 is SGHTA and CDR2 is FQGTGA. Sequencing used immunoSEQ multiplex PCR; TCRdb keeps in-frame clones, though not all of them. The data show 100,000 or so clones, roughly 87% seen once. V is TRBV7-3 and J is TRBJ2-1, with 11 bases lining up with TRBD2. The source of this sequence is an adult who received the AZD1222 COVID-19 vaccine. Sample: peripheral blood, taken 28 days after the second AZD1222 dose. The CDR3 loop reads CASRLAGGGNEQFF. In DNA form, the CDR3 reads TGTGCCAGCCGATTAGCGGGAGGGGGTAATGAGCAGTTCTTC.